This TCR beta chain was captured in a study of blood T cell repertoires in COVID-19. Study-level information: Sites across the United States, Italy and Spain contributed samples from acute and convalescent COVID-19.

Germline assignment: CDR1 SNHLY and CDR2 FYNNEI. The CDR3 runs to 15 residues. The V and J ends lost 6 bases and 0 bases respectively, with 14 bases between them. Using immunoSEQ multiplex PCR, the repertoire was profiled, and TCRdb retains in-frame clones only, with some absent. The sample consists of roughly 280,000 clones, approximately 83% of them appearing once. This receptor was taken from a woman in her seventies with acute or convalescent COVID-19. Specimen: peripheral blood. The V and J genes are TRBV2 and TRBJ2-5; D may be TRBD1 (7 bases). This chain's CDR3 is CASRGGRGYQETQYF. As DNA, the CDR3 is TGTGCCAGCAGGGGGGGCAGGGGGTACCAAGAGACCCAGTACTTC.